This TCR beta chain was identified in a study of cytomegalovirus exposure and HLA in healthy donors. Study outcomes and limitations: About 87% or about 30% of the time was how often most TCR beta V segments were productive, according to an earlier analysis.

Germline V gene data show CDR1 as SQVTM and CDR2 as ANQGSEA. V was clipped by 1 base and J by 6 bases; unmatched bases: 4. This CDR3 has 13 residues. Regarding this clone: No antigen is known for it.

Amplification used 60 Vbeta primers and 13 Jbeta primers. The protocol was immunoSEQ multiplex PCR, while the TCRdb copy is restricted to in-frame clones and leaves out a portion. The sample lists over 75,000 clones; about 75% were seen once. The rearrangement links TRBV29-1 to TRBJ1-2, with 8 bases fitting TRBD1. Sequenced: PBMCs. The receptor comes from a female donor in good health and CMV-seronegative. CDR3 amino acids: CSVEGTGRNGYTF. The DNA of the CDR3 is TGCAGCGTTGAAGGGACAGGGCGCAATGGCTACACCTTC.